The 30 T cell receptor beta chains listed next were all sequenced from one sample in a study of blood T cell repertoires in COVID-19. Only in-frame clones appear in the TCRdb table, and some are missing; sequencing was by immunoSEQ multiplex PCR. The sample lists fewer than 450,000 clones, about nine tenths occurring once. The sample was PBMCs or T cells enriched from blood (not recorded which). These receptors were collected from a man younger than 35 who had recovered from COVID-19.

The chain links TRBV11-2 to TRBJ1-2; 11 nucleotides agree with TRBD1. With 6 bases clipped from V and 6 bases from J, the junction kept 9 bases outside the gene matches. Looked up from germline, CDR1 is SGHAT and CDR2 is FQNNGV. This CDR3 is 15 amino acids long. In DNA form, the CDR3 reads TGTGCCAGCAGTCATACCAGGGACAGGGGGAATGGCTACACCTTC. As protein: CASSHTRDRGNGYTF.

The V gene is TRBV7-6, the J gene TRBJ2-1, with D possibly matching TRBD1 (6 bases). CDR3 size: 14 residues. The V gene's germline CDR1 is SGHVS and CDR2 FNYEAQ. Deletions cut 2 bases from V and 2 bases from J, with 7 bases between. This CDR3 is CASSLTGTYNEQFF. The CDR3 DNA reads as TGTGCCAGCAGCTTAACAGGGACCTACAATGAGCAGTTCTTC. Together with reference TRBV7-6 and TRBJ2-1, the CDR3 gives the full variable domain: GAGVSQSPRYKVTKRGQDVALRCDPISGHVSLYWYRQALGQGPEFLTYFNYEAQQDKSGLPNDRFSAERPEGSISTLTIQRTEQRDSAMYRCASSLTGTYNEQFFGPGTRLTVL.

This chain joins TRBV11-2 and TRBJ2-7, with D possibly being TRBD2 (5 bases). V was clipped by 5 bases and J by 6 bases, with 14 bases between them. CDR3 length: 13 amino acids. Germline-derived CDR1 and CDR2 are SGHAT and FQNNGV. Written as DNA, the CDR3 is TGTGCCAGCAGCACCCGGCGGGCTCCCGAGCAGTACTTC. The encoded protein is CASSTRRAPEQYF.

V usage is TRBV4-1 and J usage is TRBJ2-5; D is perhaps TRBD2 (6 bases). From germline, CDR1 is MGHRA and CDR2 YSYEKL. The V end was cut by 3 bases, the J end by 4 bases, with 21 bases between. The CDR3 runs to 17 residues. Written as DNA, the CDR3 is TGCGCCAGCAGCCAGCGTTCCGGGAGTTTAGGAGGAGAGACCCAGTACTTC. Translation gives CASSQRSGSLGGETQYF.

The chain recombines TRBV7-3 with TRBJ2-3, with 9 bases identical to TRBD2. Per the germline V gene, CDR1 is SGHTA and CDR2 is FQGTGA. CDR3 length equals 15 residues. With V trimmed by 6 bases and J by 0 bases, 4 bases remained unmatched. As DNA, the CDR3 is TGTGCCAGCAGAGCTAGCGGGGCTAGCACAGATACGCAGTATTTT. Protein sequence: CASRASGASTDTQYF.

The chain carries TRBV19 and TRBJ1-5; D is perhaps TRBD1 (5 bases). Trimming removed 4 bases at V and 4 bases at J, with 11 bases between. Germline CDR1 and CDR2: LNHDA and SQIVND (reference sequence). The CDR3 runs to 14 residues. The CDR3 here is CASSTRVGNQPQHF. The CDR3 region has the DNA TGTGCCAGTAGTACCAGGGTGGGGAATCAGCCCCAGCATTTT.

V is TRBV3-1 (or the pseudogene TRBV3-2) and J is TRBJ1-1; TRBD1 matches at 7 bases. Germline V gene lookup returns CDR1 LGHDT and CDR2 YNNKEL (reference sequence). The CDR3 has 14 amino acids. The junction had 6 bases not matched to a gene; V was cut back by 5 bases and J by 3 bases. CDR3 nucleotide sequence: TGTGCCAGCAGCAGACAGGGCGGCCACACTGAAGCTTTCTTT. Translation gives CASSRQGGHTEAFF.

This clone was recorded once. The gene calls are TRBV21-1 and TRBJ1-1; no check of the table's D call, TRBD1, against the DNA was made. TRBV21-1 is a pseudogene segment. The CDR3 has 15 amino acids. CDR3 in amino acids: CASSRDRELDTEAFF. The CDR3 DNA reads TGTGCCAGCAGCAGGGACAGGGAACTTGACACTGAAGCTTTCTTT.

The J gene is TRBJ2-2, the V gene TRBV7-8; 7 bases line up with TRBD2. The CDR3 has 15 amino acids. V gave up 3 bases and J gave up 7 bases; unmatched junction bases: 8. CDR1 is SGHVS, CDR2 FQNEAQ, per germline. The CDR3 region has the DNA TGTGCCAGCAGCTTCGCGGCGGGAGTAGTCGGGGAGCTGTTTTTT. Protein: CASSFAAGVVGELFF.

V and J are TRBV3-1 (or the pseudogene TRBV3-2) and TRBJ2-1; 10 bases line up with TRBD2. The ends lost 2 bases at V and 1 base at J; junction bases unmatched: 8. Germline values: CDR1 LGHDT, CDR2 YNNKEL (reference sequence). The CDR3 has 18 amino acids. The chain's CDR3 is CASSQRPPGLASYNEQFF. The CDR3 DNA reads as TGTGCCAGCAGCCAACGCCCTCCGGGACTAGCGTCCTACAATGAGCAGTTCTTC.

The chain carries TRBV5-1 and TRBJ1-2; 8 nucleotides match TRBD1. There are 16 residues in the CDR3. The trim removed 3 bases at V and 4 bases at J, leaving 11 bases unmatched. The germline gives CDR1 SGHRS, CDR2 YFSETQ. CDR3 sequence reads: CASSSLLGTGGYGYTF. The CDR3 DNA reads TGCGCCAGCAGCTCCCTCCTGGGGACAGGAGGCTATGGCTACACCTTC.

The chain couples TRBV7-9 to TRBJ1-2; 8 positions match TRBD1. Trimming took 10 bases from V and 5 from J; bases not matched to a gene: 12. The germline V gene has CDR1 SEHNR and CDR2 FQNEAQ (reference sequence). The CDR3 consists of 14 residues. The CDR3: CATDPGGAVYGYTF. In DNA form, the CDR3 reads TGTGCCACCGACCCAGGGGGCGCGGTTTATGGCTACACCTTC.

V usage is TRBV18 and J usage is TRBJ1-4, with D possibly TRBD1 on 5 matching bases. CDR1 and CDR2 (germline): KGHSH, LQKENI. This CDR3 has 20 amino acids. V was pared by 3 bases and J by 4 bases, with 27 bases between. Written as DNA, the CDR3 is TGTGCCAGCTCACCGGAATCCAGGGTTTTTATAGGCGAACTTAATGAAAAACTGTTTTTT. Its translation: CASSPESRVFIGELNEKLFF. The whole variable domain, remainder taken from reference TRBV18 and TRBJ1-4, is NAGVMQNPRHLVRRRGQEARLRCSPMKGHSHVYWYRQLPEEGLKFMVYLQKENIIDESGMPKERFSAEFPKEGPSILRIQQVVRGDSAAYFCASSPESRVFIGELNEKLFFGSGTQLSVL.

This clone appeared a single time. This chain links TRBV10-3 with TRBJ2-1; 10 positions agree with TRBD2. Germline CDR1 and CDR2: ENHRY and SYGVKD. The CDR3 has 15 residues. V shed 11 bases and J 1 base; nucleotides not matched to a gene: 8. The CDR3 coding sequence is TGTGCCGGGGCTAGCGGGAGTAATTCCTACAATGAGCAGTTCTTC. Its translation is CAGASGSNSYNEQFF.

The V gene is TRBV27, the J gene TRBJ1-4, with 7 bases matching TRBD1. The J segment lost 1 base and the V segment lost 5 bases, leaving 10 bases of the junction unmatched. The CDR3 loop spans 17 amino acids. Per germline, CDR1 MNHEY and CDR2 SMNVEV (reference sequence). For the CDR3, the DNA is TGTGCCAGCAGTCCGAAAGCAAGACAGGGAACTAATGAAAAACTGTTTTTT. It yields the protein CASSPKARQGTNEKLFF.

The chain has TRBV30 and TRBJ2-7; 7 positions match TRBD1. This CDR3 is built from 11 residues. V shed 4 bases, J shed 4 bases, and the junction held 1 base outside the gene matches. Germline V CDR1 and CDR2: GTSNPN, SVGIG (reference sequence). CDR3 nucleotides: TGTGCCTGGAACAGGGGATACGAGCAGTACTTC. This sequence encodes CAWNRGYEQYF.

The V and J genes are TRBV19 and TRBJ2-1; TRBD2 agrees at 8 bases. Germline CDR1 is LNHDA and CDR2 is SQIVND (reference sequence). The ends lost 5 bases at V and 0 bases at J; junction bases unmatched: 6. This CDR3 is 16 amino acids long. CDR3 region: CASSGAGVISYNEQFF. DNA for the CDR3: TGTGCCAGTAGTGGAGCGGGAGTTATCTCCTACAATGAGCAGTTCTTC.

The chain has TRBV7-9 and TRBJ2-1; 8 bases are shared with TRBD1. The CDR3 loop spans 14 amino acids. Germline V gene sequence: CDR1 SEHNR, CDR2 FQNEAQ (reference sequence). V trimming: 7 bases; J trimming: 8 bases; junction bases outside the gene matches: 10. DNA of the CDR3: TGTGCCAGCATCCGGGACAGGAGGAGTCATGAGCAGTTCTTC. It codes for CASIRDRRSHEQFF.

This chain joins TRBV27 and TRBJ1-5, with D tentatively TRBD1 (5 bases). Germline assignment: CDR1 MNHEY and CDR2 SMNVEV (reference sequence). V lost 3 bases to trimming and J lost 2 bases, with 11 bases between them. The CDR3 totals 15 residues. The CDR3 bases are TGTGCCAGCAGTTTCCAACTCAGGGGCAATCAGCCCCAGCATTTT. It yields the protein CASSFQLRGNQPQHF.

This rearrangement joins TRBV27 to TRBJ2-7; the match to TRBD2 covers 9 bases. Germline V gene lookup returns CDR1 MNHEY and CDR2 SMNVEV (reference sequence). J was trimmed by 4 bases and V by 3 bases; bases with no gene match: 7. The length of the CDR3 is 15 residues. The CDR3 sequence: CASSFRGGRAYEQYF. The DNA for the CDR3 is TGTGCCAGCAGTTTTCGGGGCGGGAGGGCATACGAGCAGTACTTC.

The chain uses TRBV4-1 and TRBJ2-7, with a weak D call TRBD1 (5 bases). Trimming cost V 0 bases and J 4 bases, with 7 bases left between them. The CDR3 length is 13 residues. Germline-derived CDR1 and CDR2 are MGHRA and YSYEKL. CDR3 region: CASSQDAGYEQYF. In DNA, the CDR3 is TGCGCCAGCAGCCAAGATGCAGGGTACGAGCAGTACTTC.

The chain links TRBV21-1 to TRBJ1-2; the table's D call TRBD1 went unverified against the DNA. TRBV21-1 is given as a pseudogene. CDR3 length: 16 amino acids. CDR3 residues: CASIQRVTGGLYGYTF. CDR3 coding DNA: TGTGCCAGCATCCAAAGGGTCACAGGGGGACTCTATGGCTACACCTTC.

This clone was detected only a few times. This sample also contains other DNA sequences that code for the same CDR3. This rearrangement joins TRBV5-1 to TRBJ1-1; 7 bases agree with TRBD1. The CDR3 has 14 amino acids. Trimming took 2 bases from V and 1 from J; bases not matched to a gene: 2. The V gene's germline CDR1 is SGHRS and CDR2 YFSETQ. Written as DNA, the CDR3 is TGCGCCAGCAGCTTCCGGGACAGGAACACTGAAGCTTTCTTT. As protein: CASSFRDRNTEAFF.

The chain links TRBV7-8 to TRBJ1-6; D is undetermined. Germline V gene sequence: CDR1 SGHVS, CDR2 FQNEAQ. Deletions cut 1 base from V and 5 bases from J, with 9 bases between. The CDR3 sequence is 15 residues long. CDR3 residues: CASSLGTTDNSPLHF. CDR3 in DNA: TGTGCCAGCAGCTTAGGCACAACAGATAATTCACCCCTCCACTTT.

This chain links TRBV27 with TRBJ1-3; perhaps TRBD1 as D (6 bases). Germline values: CDR1 MNHEY, CDR2 SMNVEV (reference sequence). This CDR3 is 15 amino acids long. V lost 5 bases to trimming and J lost 2 bases, with 13 bases between them. CDR3 nucleotides: TGTGCCAGCAGTCCTACAGGGTCCGCTGGAAACACCATATATTTT. It specifies CASSPTGSAGNTIYF.

As for this clone: Its ends do not fully match the called genes, so a read error is possible. CDR3 region: CATVSGGTTHPNHGYTF. As DNA, the CDR3 is TGTGCCACCGTGTCAGGGGGCACTACACACCCTAACCATGGCTACACCTTC. V is TRBV15 and J is TRBJ1-2, with 8 bases fitting TRBD1. Germline V gene data show CDR1 as LNHNV and CDR2 as YYDKDF (reference sequence). This CDR3 contains 17 residues.

This rearrangement joins TRBV10-2 to TRBJ1-5; the D is unclear. In germline, CDR1 is WSHSY, CDR2 SAAADI. The CDR3 is made up of 14 amino acids. V was trimmed by 2 bases and J by 2 bases, leaving 7 bases between them. The CDR3 is CASSEMGGNQPQHF. The CDR3 bases are TGCGCCAGCAGTGAGATGGGCGGCAATCAGCCCCAGCATTTT.

This chain uses TRBV3-1 (or the pseudogene TRBV3-2) with TRBJ1-6; the D is unclear. Germline values: CDR1 LGHDT, CDR2 YNNKEL (reference sequence). The V end was cut by 1 base, the J end by 5 bases, with 3 bases between. CDR3 length: 13 amino acids. The CDR3 region is CASSQADNSPLHF. The CDR3 DNA sequence: TGTGCCAGCAGCCAAGCGGATAATTCACCCCTCCACTTT.

The chain joins TRBV27 to TRBJ2-7, with 11 bases lining up with TRBD1. Trimming cost V 5 bases and J 6 bases; bases outside gene matches: 6. This CDR3 has 14 residues. Per germline, CDR1 MNHEY and CDR2 SMNVEV (reference sequence). The CDR3 DNA reads TGTGCCAGCAGTGCTCGGACAGGGGGCGGCGAGCAGTACTTC. Residues: CASSARTGGGEQYF.

The DNA of the CDR3 is TGTGCCAGCAGTTCCCAGGGTCGAGGCTACACCTTC. Its translation is CASSSQGRGYTF. This chain joins TRBV12-3 or TRBV12-4 and TRBJ1-2; D is possibly TRBD1 (5 bases). The V end lost 4 bases, the J end lost 8 bases, and 11 bases lay between the germline ends. The CDR3 spans 12 residues.